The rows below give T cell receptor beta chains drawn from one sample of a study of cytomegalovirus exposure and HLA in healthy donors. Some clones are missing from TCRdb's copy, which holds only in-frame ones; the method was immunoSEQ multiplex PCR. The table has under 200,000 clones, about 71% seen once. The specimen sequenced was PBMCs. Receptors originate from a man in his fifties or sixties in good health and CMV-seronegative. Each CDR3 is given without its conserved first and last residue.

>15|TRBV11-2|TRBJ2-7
ASILGGAETGEHEQY
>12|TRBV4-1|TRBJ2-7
ASSQARGTYEQY
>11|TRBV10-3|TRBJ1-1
AIRDRVNTEAF
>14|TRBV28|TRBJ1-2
ASTRGGGKANYGYT
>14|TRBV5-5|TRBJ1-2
ASSLSGTGANYGYT
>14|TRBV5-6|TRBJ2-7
ASSPVRTGVSYEQY
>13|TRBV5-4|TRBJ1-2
ASSFKQGFYEGYT
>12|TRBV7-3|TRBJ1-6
ASSPGQGNSPLH
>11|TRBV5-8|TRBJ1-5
ASSLDGKQPQH
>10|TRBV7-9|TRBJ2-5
ASSLMSQTQY
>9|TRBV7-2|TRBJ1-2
ASSLGGGYT
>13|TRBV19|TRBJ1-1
ASSRQGHMNTEAF
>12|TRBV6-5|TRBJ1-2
ASSYSGGVYGYT
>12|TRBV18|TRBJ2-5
ASSPGTGGYSQY
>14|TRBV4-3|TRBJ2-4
ASSPAGGLTKNIQY
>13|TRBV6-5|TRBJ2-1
ASSSGTSSIKGQF
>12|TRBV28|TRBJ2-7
ASRRQTGAYEQY
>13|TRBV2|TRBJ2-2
ASMSTGLNTGELF
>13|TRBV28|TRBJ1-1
ASSTYRGLNTEAF
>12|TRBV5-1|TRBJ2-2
ASSLIQGKGELF
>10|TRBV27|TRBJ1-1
ASTQGTGVAF
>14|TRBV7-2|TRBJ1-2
ASSLGGTGGAYGYT
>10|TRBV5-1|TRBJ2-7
ASSLTGDEQY
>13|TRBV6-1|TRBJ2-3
ASSERQGSTDTQY
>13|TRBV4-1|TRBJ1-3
ASSQEKGAGNTIY
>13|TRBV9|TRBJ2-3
ASTPAGGNTDTQY
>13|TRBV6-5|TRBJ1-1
ASSPASGGWGEAF
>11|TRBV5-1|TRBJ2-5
ASSGQDEGTQY
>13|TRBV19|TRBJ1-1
ASSAAREGRSEAF
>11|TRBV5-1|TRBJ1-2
ASSPQLGEGYT
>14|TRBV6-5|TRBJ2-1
ASSYSSSGRGTEQF
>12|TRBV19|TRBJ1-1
ASSIGGGTTEAF
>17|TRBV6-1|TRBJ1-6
ASSEVGQRRLWFNSPLH
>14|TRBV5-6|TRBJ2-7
ASSPDTGGATYEQY
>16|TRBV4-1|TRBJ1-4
ASSHPGQGPSTNEKLF
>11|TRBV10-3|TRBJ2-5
AISGTSQETQY
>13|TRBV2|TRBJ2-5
ASSPLGTSVETQY
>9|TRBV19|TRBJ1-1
ASSIGRTTN
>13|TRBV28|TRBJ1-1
ASRGLGQGNTEAF
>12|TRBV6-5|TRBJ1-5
ASTPTGGNQPQH
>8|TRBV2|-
ASGQYEQY
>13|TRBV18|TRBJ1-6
ASSPTGQMNSPLH
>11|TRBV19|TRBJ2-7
ASSIGAGYEQY